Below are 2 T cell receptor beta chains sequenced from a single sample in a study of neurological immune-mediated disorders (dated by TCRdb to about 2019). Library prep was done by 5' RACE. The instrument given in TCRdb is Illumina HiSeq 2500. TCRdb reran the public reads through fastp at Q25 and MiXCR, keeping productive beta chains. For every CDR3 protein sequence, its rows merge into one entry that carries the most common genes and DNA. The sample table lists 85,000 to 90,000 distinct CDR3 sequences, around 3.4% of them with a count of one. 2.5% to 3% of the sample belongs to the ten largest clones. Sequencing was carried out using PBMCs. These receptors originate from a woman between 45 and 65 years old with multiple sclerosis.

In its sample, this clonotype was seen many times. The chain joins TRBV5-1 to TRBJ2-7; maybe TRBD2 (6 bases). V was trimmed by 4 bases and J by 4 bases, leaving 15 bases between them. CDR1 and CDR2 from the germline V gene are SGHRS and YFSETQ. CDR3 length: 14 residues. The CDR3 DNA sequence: TGCGCCAGCAGCCCCCGTGGAGGGAGGTACGAGCAGTACTTC. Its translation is CASSPRGGRYEQYF.

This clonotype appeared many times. This CDR3 reads CASRGRAPDEQYF. CDR3 sequence (DNA): TGTGCCAGCAGAGGACGAGCTCCCGATGAGCAGTACTTC. The V call is TRBV28, the J call TRBJ2-7, with D hard to call. V was pared by 6 bases and J by 7 bases, with 16 bases between. The CDR3 has 13 residues. From germline, CDR1 is MDHEN and CDR2 SYDVKM.